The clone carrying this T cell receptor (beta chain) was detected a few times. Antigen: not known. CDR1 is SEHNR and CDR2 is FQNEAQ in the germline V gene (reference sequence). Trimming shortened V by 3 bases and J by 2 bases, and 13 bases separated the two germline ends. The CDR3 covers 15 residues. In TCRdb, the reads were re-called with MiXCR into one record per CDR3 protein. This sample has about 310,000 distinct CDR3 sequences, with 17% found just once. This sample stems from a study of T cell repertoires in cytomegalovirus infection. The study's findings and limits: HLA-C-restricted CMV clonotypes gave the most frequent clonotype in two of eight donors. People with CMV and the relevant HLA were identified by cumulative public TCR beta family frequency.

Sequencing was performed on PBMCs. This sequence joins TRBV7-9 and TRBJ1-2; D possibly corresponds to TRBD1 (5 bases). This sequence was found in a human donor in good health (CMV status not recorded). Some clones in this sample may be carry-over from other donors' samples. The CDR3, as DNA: TGTGCCAGCAGCTTGGGGGGACGGTCGAACTATGGCTACACCTTC. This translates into CASSLGGRSNYGYTF. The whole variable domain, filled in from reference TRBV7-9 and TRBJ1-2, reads DTGVSQNPRHKITKRGQNVTFRCDPISEHNRLYWYRQTLGQGPEFLTYFQNEAQLEKSRLLSDRFSAERPKGSFSTLEIQRTEQGDSAMYLCASSLGGRSNYGYTFGSGTRLTVV.